This TCR beta chain was retrieved from a study of T cells in Graves' hyperthyroidism and ophthalmopathy. Regions amplified from RNA transcripts were the TCR beta CDR3 regions. First-round RT-PCR with HTBI primers amplified the TCR CDR3 region. TCRdb re-derived calls from the multiplex PCR reads in MiXCR, one entry per CDR3 protein. Here the sample spans about 540,000 distinct CDR3 sequences, 40% to 55% being singletons. The CDR3 length is 14 residues. Trimming cost V 4 bases and J 1 base, with 11 bases left between them. Germline CDR1 DFQATT, CDR2 SNEGSKA (reference sequence). Reasons for excluding patients were uncontrolled infection, other autoimmune disease, pregnancy or lactation.

The V call is TRBV20-1, the J call TRBJ1-5, with D perhaps TRBD1 (5 bases). The sample taken for sequencing was peripheral blood or thyroid tissue (not recorded which). The receptor comes from a woman aged 18-29 years with Graves' hyperthyroidism. CDR3: CSATLGTSNQPQHF. CDR3 bases: TGCAGTGCTACGTTGGGGACGAGCAATCAGCCCCAGCATTTT.